A selection of T cell receptor beta chains follows, all from one sample in a study of blood T cell repertoires in COVID-19. TCRdb's copy holds only in-frame clones and misses some; the assay was immunoSEQ multiplex PCR. This table has tens of thousands of clones, 87% appearing once. Source material: peripheral blood. These receptors all come from an elderly woman with COVID-19, enrolled during active disease. CDR3s include the opening cysteine and the closing phenylalanine or tryptophan. The D gene is left open where the match is weak. Clone size is shown for a subset of rows, as once, few, many or a class of expanded clone.

j_gene,v_gene,abundance,d_gene,CDR3aa,CDR3nt
TRBJ1-2,TRBV4-2,once,NA,CASSGLRSNYGYTF,TGTGCCAGCAGCGGGCTCCGATCCAACTATGGCTACACCTTC
TRBJ2-5,TRBV3-1/TRBV3-2,NA,NA,CASSQGGRGTQYF,TGTGCCAGCAGCCAAGGTGGTCGAGGGACCCAGTACTTC
TRBJ1-1,TRBV6-5,NA,TRBD1,CASSYFAGGTSEAFF,TGTGCCAGCAGTTACTTCGCAGGGGGGACCAGTGAAGCTTTCTTT
TRBJ1-6,TRBV2,NA,NA,CASSLDSNYNSPLHF,TGTGCCAGCAGTTTAGACAGCAACTATAATTCACCCCTCCACTTT
TRBJ1-2,TRBV7-2,NA,NA,CASSLGAGDYGYTF,TGTGCCAGCAGCTTAGGTGCAGGGGACTATGGCTACACCTTC
TRBJ2-2,TRBV5-6,NA,TRBD1,CASKVRGFGELFF,TGTGCCAGCAAAGTCAGGGGGTTCGGGGAGCTGTTTTTT
TRBJ2-6,TRBV6-2/TRBV6-3,NA,TRBD1,CASSPQGASLSGANVLTF,TGTGCCAGCAGCCCACAGGGGGCCTCTCTCTCTGGGGCCAACGTCCTGACTTTC
TRBJ1-1,TRBV5-6,NA,NA,CASSLALGPNTEAFF,TGTGCCAGCAGCTTGGCCTTGGGGCCGAACACTGAAGCTTTCTTT
TRBJ1-2,TRBV10-2,NA,NA,CASSEGTRVGGYTF,TGCGCCAGCAGTGAAGGCACTCGGGTGGGTGGCTACACCTTC
TRBJ1-5,TRBV6-5,NA,NA,CASSYLGQNQPQHF,TGTGCCAGCAGTTATTTGGGGCAGAATCAGCCCCAGCATTTT
TRBJ2-2,TRBV11-2,NA,NA,CASSPRLGTGELFF,TGTGCCAGCAGCCCAAGACTGGGCACCGGGGAGCTGTTTTTT
TRBJ2-6,TRBV9,NA,NA,CASSVGGGLAAGANVLTF,TGTGCCAGCAGCGTAGGAGGGGGTCTGGCGGCTGGGGCCAACGTCCTGACTTTC
TRBJ2-1,TRBV25-1,NA,TRBD2,CASRPAGGDNEQFF,TGTGCCAGCAGGCCCGCGGGGGGGGACAATGAGCAGTTCTTC
TRBJ2-7,TRBV23-1,once,TRBD1,CASKVDRRPYEQYF,TGCGCCTCAAAAGTGGACAGGCGTCCCTACGAGCAGTACTTC
TRBJ2-2,TRBV9,NA,NA,CASSVLSGGELFF,TGTGCCAGCAGCGTATTATCCGGCGGGGAGCTGTTTTTT
TRBJ1-5,TRBV6-1,few,NA,CASSEVGPFNQPQHF,TGTGCCAGCAGTGAAGTGGGGCCTTTCAATCAGCCCCAGCATTTT
TRBJ1-3,TRBV19,NA,NA,CASSRFVDRTNTIYF,TGTGCCAGTAGTAGATTCGTCGACAGGACCAACACCATATATTTT
TRBJ2-3,TRBV6-6,NA,NA,CASSYLSDTQYF,TGTGCCAGCAGTTACCTCTCAGATACGCAGTATTTT
TRBJ1-6,TRBV27,NA,NA,CASIPSAGRGPLHF,TGTGCCAGCATACCCTCAGCGGGTCGTGGACCCCTCCACTTT
TRBJ1-3,TRBV12-3/TRBV12-4,NA,NA,CASRQGNTIYF,TGTGCCAGCAGACAGGGAAACACCATATATTTT
TRBJ1-2,TRBV19,NA,NA,CASSGRQGGYGYTF,TGTGCCAGTAGTGGACGACAAGGAGGCTATGGCTACACCTTC
TRBJ1-2,TRBV12-5,NA,NA,CASAFNYGYTF,TGTGCTAGTGCCTTCAACTATGGCTACACCTTC
TRBJ2-2,TRBV27,NA,TRBD1,CASSFGTGGGGELFF,TGTGCCAGCAGTTTCGGGACAGGGGGTGGCGGGGAGCTGTTTTTT
TRBJ1-2,TRBV4-2,few,NA,CASSQGGNYGYTF,TGTGCCAGCAGCCAAGGAGGGAACTATGGCTACACCTTC